This TCR beta chain was found in a study of T-cell reconstitution after alpha-beta-depleted transplantation in children. Germline CDR1 is DFQATT and CDR2 is SNEGSKA (reference sequence). V lost 5 bases, J lost 5 bases, and 10 bases stayed unmatched. The CDR3 spans 15 residues. This sample's TCRbeta library carried unique molecular identifier barcodes. TCRdb re-called the PCR reads with MiXCR, one entry per CDR3 protein. Counted here are about 210,000 distinct CDR3 sequences, about a sixth occurring once; the ten biggest clones make up around two fifths. Study outcomes and limitations: Surviving recipient T cells and thymic progenitors accounted for the high day-60 TCRbeta diversity observed in some patients. Several hundred rapidly expanded clones from non-depleted graft cells reportedly supplied alpha-beta T cells about two months post-transplant.

This clonotype was counted between two and nine times. Antigen: not known. Here the sequenced sample was PBMCs, mostly from graft donor cells, taken 360 days after TCRalphabeta/CD19-depleted stem cell transplant. The J gene is TRBJ2-7, the V gene TRBV20-1; 12 nucleotides match TRBD2. The sequence was collected from a male patient between 2 and 15 years old who had a stem cell transplant for acute lymphoblastic leukemia, so the T cells may come from the graft donor. This chain's CDR3 is CSADIPTSGRNEQYF. DNA for the CDR3: TGCAGTGCTGATATACCGACTAGCGGGAGAAACGAGCAGTACTTC.